Each of the 8 T cell receptor beta chains below was sequenced from the same sample in a study of cytomegalovirus exposure and HLA in healthy donors. It was with 60 Vbeta and 13 Jbeta primers that the PCR ran. The data were produced by immunoSEQ multiplex PCR, yet TCRdb's version contains in-frame clones alone and is incomplete. The sample lists fewer than 250,000 clones; around nine tenths were seen once. The sample consisted of PBMCs. These receptors were taken from a woman between 18 and 30 years old in good health and CMV-seronegative.

This clone was detected only once. This chain uses TRBV11-3 with TRBJ2-1; D is possibly TRBD1 (6 bases). This CDR3 has 15 amino acids. Trimming pared 1 base from V and 9 bases from J, leaving 16 bases between. CDR1 is SGHNT and CDR2 is YENEEA in the germline V gene. In nucleotides, the CDR3 is TGTGCCAGCAGCTTAGGGGGGACCACAGGGACTGAGCAGTTCTTC. Protein: CASSLGGTTGTEQFF.

In its sample, this clone was seen once. The chain links TRBV7-2 to TRBJ1-2, with 8 bases aligning to TRBD1. Unmatched junction bases numbered 4, after V lost 4 bases and J lost 3 bases. Germline values: CDR1 SGHTA, CDR2 FQGNSA. This CDR3 comprises 14 residues. CDR3 loop: CASSSQGEYYGYTF. The CDR3 bases are TGTGCCAGCAGCTCACAGGGGGAGTACTATGGCTACACCTTC.

The rearrangement links TRBV30 to TRBJ1-6; 7 positions match TRBD1. The V gene's germline CDR1 is GTSNPN and CDR2 SVGIG (reference sequence). J lost 11 bases, V lost 3 bases, and 7 bases had no gene match. The CDR3 contains 13 residues. The CDR3 DNA follows: TGTGCCTGGAGCCTGGGACAGATCGCACCCCTCCACTTT. This encodes CAWSLGQIAPLHF.

The chain recombines TRBV28 with TRBJ1-3; tentative D call: TRBD1 (5 bases). The germline V and J ends were trimmed by 3 bases and 0 bases, with 9 bases remaining between them. From germline, CDR1 is MDHEN and CDR2 SYDVKM. This CDR3 has 15 residues. The CDR3 region has the DNA TGTGCCAGCAGTTTGGGGGGGACCTCTGGAAACACCATATATTTT. This translates into CASSLGGTSGNTIYF.

This clone was detected only once. One end of the junction is discordant with germline, which a read error may explain. The genes are TRBV7-7 and TRBJ2-5; TRBD2 matches at 7 bases. The J call may be mistaken, given a closer DNA end match to TRBJ2-7. Germline-derived CDR1 and CDR2 are SSHAT and FNYEAQ (reference sequence). This CDR3 is 14 amino acids long. This chain's CDR3 is CASSLDRGSDEQYF. CDR3 DNA: TGTGCTAGCAGCTTGGATCGCGGGAGCGACGAGCAGTACTTC.

The rearrangement joins TRBV11-2 to TRBJ2-5; 8 bases are a match to TRBD2. The length of the CDR3 is 15 residues. CDR1 and CDR2 from the germline V gene are SGHAT and FQNNGV. Trimming cost V 1 base and J 2 bases; bases outside gene matches: 3. CDR3 residues: CASSLGGGPQETQYF. CDR3 sequence (DNA): TGTGCCAGCAGCTTAGGCGGGGGGCCACAAGAGACCCAGTACTTC. Supplemented by reference TRBV11-2 and TRBJ2-5, the full variable domain reads EAGVAQSPRYKIIEKRQSVAFWCNPISGHATLYWYQQILGQGPKLLIQFQNNGVVDDSQLPKDRFSAERLKGVDSTLKIQPAKLEDSAVYLCASSLGGGPQETQYFGPGTRLLVL.

V and J are TRBV25-1 and TRBJ2-1; TRBD2 agrees at 11 bases. The CDR3 sequence is 16 residues long. Germline lookup yields CDR1 MGHDK and CDR2 SYGVNS. With V trimmed by 4 bases and J by 8 bases, 10 bases remained unmatched. Written as DNA, the CDR3 is TGTGCCAGCAGTGTACCCGGACTAGCGGGTAGGGATGAGCAGTTCTTC. It codes for CASSVPGLAGRDEQFF. The variable domain in full, with the rest retrieved from reference TRBV25-1 and TRBJ2-1, is EADIYQTPRYLVIGTGKKITLECSQTMGHDKMYWYQQDPGMELHLIHYSYGVNSTEKGDLSSESTVSRIRTEHFPLTLESARPSHTSQYLCASSVPGLAGRDEQFFGPGTRLTVL.

As DNA, the CDR3 is TGTGCCAGTAGTATTGCCAGGGATAACACAGATACGCAGTATTTT. Translated, it gives CASSIARDNTDTQYF. The chain has TRBV19 and TRBJ2-3, with a tentative D call TRBD1 (5 bases). V was pared by 3 bases and J by 2 bases, with 12 bases between. Germline CDR1 is LNHDA and CDR2 is SQIVND (reference sequence). This CDR3 spans 15 amino acids.